This paragraph reports one TCR beta chain. Germline CDR1 SNHLY, CDR2 FYNNEI. The CDR3 totals 16 residues. V trimming: 6 bases; J trimming: 6 bases; junction bases outside the gene matches: 8. This entry comes from a study of blood T cell repertoires in COVID-19. Original handling: Reference gene primer amplification gave nucleated cell count estimates. Assay used: immunoSEQ multiplex PCR; TCRdb lists only in-frame clones, some missing. V and J calls and clone size follow that table, whereas D and trimming were derived from the DNA. This sample has around 340,000 clones, with 80% to 90% found just once.

The sequencing sample was made of PBMCs or T cells enriched from blood (not recorded which). The clonotype originates from a woman aged 40 to 50 with acute COVID-19. The V gene is TRBV2, the J gene TRBJ2-7; 16 bases are shared with TRBD2. The CDR3 region is CASSLGTSGRAGEQYF. As DNA, the CDR3 is TGTGCCAGCAGCCTAGGGACTAGCGGGAGGGCCGGCGAGCAGTACTTC.